This T cell receptor beta chain derives from a study of T-cell reconstitution after alpha-beta-depleted transplantation in children (dated by TCRdb to 2016 to 2017). About the investigation overall: T-cell immune reconstitution after TCRalphabeta/CD19-depleted allogeneic hematopoietic cell transplantation in children was quantitatively tracked in the study by means of TCR repertoire profiling.

In the germline V gene (reference sequence), CDR1 corresponds to DFQATT and CDR2 to SNEGSKA. From its cysteine to its phenylalanine, the CDR3 spans 14 amino acids. The entry retains the CDR3 DNA only, 42 bases that are in frame from base 1. The trim is 2 bases for V and 0 bases for J, with a gap of 10 bases between the germline ends. The library was generated by PCR. TCRdb records Illumina HiSeq 2500 as the sequencer. To normalize quantification of the TCRbeta repertoire, the TCR libraries were built with molecular barcoding that relied on unique molecular identifiers. The public reads were run again by TCRdb, first through fastp at Q25 and then through MiXCR, and only productive beta chains were kept. For every CDR3 protein sequence, its rows merge into one entry that carries the most common genes and DNA. The sample profile shows nearly 550,000 distinct CDR3 sequences; around 18% of them were found once. Less than 4% of the sample rests with the top ten.

About this clonotype: Its antigen has not been determined. There are no base qualities to consult, and no much larger clone falls within one base.

This clonotype originated in a human donor who donated a stem cell graft to a child with acute lymphoblastic leukemia. Rearrangement joined TRBV20-1 to TRBJ2-5; the D gene is possibly TRBD1 or TRBD2, with 6 bases matching each. The sample in question was PBMCs from the stem cell graft donor, obtained from the stem cell graft. At the DNA level, the sequence is TGCAGTGCTAGAAGGAGGGGGGACCAAGAGACCCAGTACTTC. Translated, this gives CSARRRGDQETQYF.